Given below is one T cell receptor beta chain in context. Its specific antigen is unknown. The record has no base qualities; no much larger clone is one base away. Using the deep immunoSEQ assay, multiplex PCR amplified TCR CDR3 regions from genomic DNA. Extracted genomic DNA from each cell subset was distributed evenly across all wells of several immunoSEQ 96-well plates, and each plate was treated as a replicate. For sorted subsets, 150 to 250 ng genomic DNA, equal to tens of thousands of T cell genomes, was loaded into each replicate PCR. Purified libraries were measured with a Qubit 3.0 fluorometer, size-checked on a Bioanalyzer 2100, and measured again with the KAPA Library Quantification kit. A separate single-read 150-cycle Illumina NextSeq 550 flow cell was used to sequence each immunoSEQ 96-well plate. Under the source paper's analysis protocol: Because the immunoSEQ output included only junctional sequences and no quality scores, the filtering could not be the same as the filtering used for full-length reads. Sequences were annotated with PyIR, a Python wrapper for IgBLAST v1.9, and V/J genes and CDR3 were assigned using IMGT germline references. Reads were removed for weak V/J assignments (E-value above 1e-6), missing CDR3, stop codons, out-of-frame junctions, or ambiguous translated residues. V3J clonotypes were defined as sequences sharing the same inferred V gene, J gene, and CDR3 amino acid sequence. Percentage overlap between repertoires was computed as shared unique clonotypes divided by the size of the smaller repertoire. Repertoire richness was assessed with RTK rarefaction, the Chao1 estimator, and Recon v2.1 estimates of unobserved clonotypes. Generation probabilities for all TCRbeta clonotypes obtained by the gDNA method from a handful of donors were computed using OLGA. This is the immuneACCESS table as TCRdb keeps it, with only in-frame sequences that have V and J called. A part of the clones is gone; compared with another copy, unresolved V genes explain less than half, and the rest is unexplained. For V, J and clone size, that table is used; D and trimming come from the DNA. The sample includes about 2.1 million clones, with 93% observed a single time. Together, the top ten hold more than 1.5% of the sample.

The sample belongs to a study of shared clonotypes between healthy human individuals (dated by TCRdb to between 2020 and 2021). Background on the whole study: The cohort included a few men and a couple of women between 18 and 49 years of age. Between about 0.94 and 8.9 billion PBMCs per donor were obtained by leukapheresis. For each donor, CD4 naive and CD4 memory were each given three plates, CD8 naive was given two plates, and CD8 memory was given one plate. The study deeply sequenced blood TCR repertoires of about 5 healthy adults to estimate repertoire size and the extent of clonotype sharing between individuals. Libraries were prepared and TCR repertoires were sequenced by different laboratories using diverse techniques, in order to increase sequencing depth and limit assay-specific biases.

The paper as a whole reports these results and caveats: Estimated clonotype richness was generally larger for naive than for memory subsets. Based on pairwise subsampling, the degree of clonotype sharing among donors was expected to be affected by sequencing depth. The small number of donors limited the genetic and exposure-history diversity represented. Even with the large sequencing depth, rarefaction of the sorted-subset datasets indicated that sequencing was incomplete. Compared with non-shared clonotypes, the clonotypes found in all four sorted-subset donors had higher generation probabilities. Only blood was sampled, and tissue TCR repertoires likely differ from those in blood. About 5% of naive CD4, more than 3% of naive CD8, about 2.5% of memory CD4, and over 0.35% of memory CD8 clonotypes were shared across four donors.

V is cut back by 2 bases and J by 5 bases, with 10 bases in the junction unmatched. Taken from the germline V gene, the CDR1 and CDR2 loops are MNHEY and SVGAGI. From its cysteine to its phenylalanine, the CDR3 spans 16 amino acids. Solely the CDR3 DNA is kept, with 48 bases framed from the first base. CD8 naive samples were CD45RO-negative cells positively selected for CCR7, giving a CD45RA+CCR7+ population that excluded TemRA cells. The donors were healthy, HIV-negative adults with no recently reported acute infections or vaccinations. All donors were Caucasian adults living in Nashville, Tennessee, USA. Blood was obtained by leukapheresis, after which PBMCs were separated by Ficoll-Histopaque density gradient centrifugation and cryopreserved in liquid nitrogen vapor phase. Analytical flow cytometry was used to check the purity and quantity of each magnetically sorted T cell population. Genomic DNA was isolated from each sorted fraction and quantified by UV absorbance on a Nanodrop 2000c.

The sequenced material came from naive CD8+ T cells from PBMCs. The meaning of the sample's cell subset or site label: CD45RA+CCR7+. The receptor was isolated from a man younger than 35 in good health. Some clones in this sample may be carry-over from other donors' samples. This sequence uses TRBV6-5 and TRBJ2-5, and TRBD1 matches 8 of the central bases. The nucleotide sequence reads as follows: TGTGCCAGCAGTTACGGGGCAGGGGGCGTGCGGGAGACCCAGTACTTC. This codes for CASSYGAGGVRETQYF.